This T cell receptor (beta chain) was obtained from a study of shared clonotypes between healthy human individuals. The donors were adults (healthy and HIV-negative) with no recent acute infections or vaccinations. Methods used by the authors: ImmunoSEQ output held junction-only sequences without quality scores, so filtering differed. The data were produced by immunoSEQ multiplex PCR, yet TCRdb's version contains in-frame clones alone and is incomplete. V, J and clone size were drawn from that table, and D and trimming were deduced from the DNA. The table has 2 million to 2.5 million clones, approximately 95% seen once. Germline V gene sequence: CDR1 SGHTA, CDR2 FQGNSA. There are 16 residues in the CDR3. Trimming cost V 5 bases and J 5 bases; bases outside gene matches: 11.

The clonotype originates from a young man in good health. Some clones in this sample may be carry-over from other donors' samples. Material for sequencing was naive CD4+ T cells from PBMCs. Subset reported: CD45RA+ positively selected. The chain has TRBV7-2 and TRBJ2-1; 8 bases are shared with TRBD2. The CDR3: CASSAKVSGIHNEQFF. In nucleotides, the CDR3 is TGTGCCAGCAGCGCTAAGGTTAGCGGGATACACAATGAGCAGTTCTTC.